This is a list of T cell receptor beta chains from one sample in a study of T cells in Graves' hyperthyroidism and ophthalmopathy. TCRdb re-called the multiplex PCR reads with MiXCR, one entry per CDR3 protein. The data hold 700,000 to 850,000 distinct CDR3 sequences, with just over 35% observed a single time. The sample comprised blood. These receptors were taken from a woman between 40 and 55 years old with Graves' hyperthyroidism. CDR3s include the opening cysteine and the closing phenylalanine or tryptophan. Clone size appears in some rows only: once, few, many, or a class for an expanded clone.

abundance | v_gene | CDR3aa
NA | TRBV2 | CASTVGLAGVGGELFF
once | TRBV7-9 | CASSSATDTQYF
many | TRBV12-3/TRBV12-4 | CASSFTGKSDGYTF
many | TRBV20-1 | CSARTGRNNQPQHF
many | TRBV19 | CASGGGANYGYTF
NA | TRBV19 | CASSLTGTQNSPLHF
many | TRBV19 | CASSMGTGSTYEQYF
many | TRBV7-9 | CASSLAREVSPLHF
NA | TRBV7-2 | CASSRTGTETYGYTF
few | TRBV12-3/TRBV12-4 | CASSLRRRVGFGQYF
many | TRBV20-1 | CSARSGLAGLYEQYF
few | TRBV4-3 | CASRRDRSSSYEQYF
many | TRBV12-3/TRBV12-4 | CASNLVGNTIYF
NA | TRBV29-1 | CSVTAEGGYGYTF
NA | TRBV11-2 | CASSQAGANGQKLFF
NA | TRBV2 | CASSLYRATEPQHF
NA | TRBV5-8 | CASSWGARTFEQYF
NA | TRBV4-1 | CASSQFRSGEFLTNSPLHF
many | TRBV7-2 | CASSFRQEDGGYTF
many | TRBV10-3 | CAISEQGTYEQYF
few | TRBV6-6 | CASSLRDREHGYTF
NA | TRBV10-1 | CASQDRGTGELFF
few | TRBV7-2 | CASSPTGEWWNTEAFF
NA | TRBV12-3/TRBV12-4 | CASSLKGTSYEQYF
NA | TRBV20-1 | CSARGSGPDEQFF
few | TRBV6-5 | CANRRGPRTEAFF
NA | TRBV7-2 | CASSSPQGGNAPLHF
few | TRBV19 | CASTYGGSGNTIYF
NA | TRBV10-3 | CASSEPRAGTGANVLTF
many | TRBV19 | CASSRGASGNTIYF
many | TRBV7-7 | CASSLGQGLSGANVLTF
many | TRBV6-5 | CASSYLEGYGYTF
NA | TRBV24-1 | CATSETGRSTEAFF
NA | TRBV6-5 | CASSYSRGQDYYEQYF
many | TRBV29-1 | CSVGYRGNTGELFF
NA | TRBV5-1 | CASSTIGRGETQYF
few | TRBV6-5 | CASSERTGGNYGYTF
NA | TRBV7-2 | CASSWKGHNSPLHF
many | TRBV7-2 | CASSLDRSFEAFF
many | TRBV7-2 | CASSPQANQPQHF
few | TRBV6-4 | CASSSPTWATNEKLFF
many | TRBV6-6 | CASRPLAGAGELFF
NA | TRBV15 | CATSGDRGNSPLHF
many | TRBV20-1 | CSATDSLSNQPQHF
NA | TRBV6-1 | CASRLSGNYEQYF